This is a list of T cell receptor beta chains from one sample in a study of cytomegalovirus exposure and HLA in healthy donors. Profiling relied on immunoSEQ multiplex PCR, and the TCRdb table lists in-frame clones only, not all of them. This sample carries some 110,000 clones, about 75% of them seen once, and the ten largest clones take over 2%. Sequenced sample: PBMCs. The origin of the receptors is a man aged 40-50 years in good health and CMV-seronegative. Both conserved end residues are part of each CDR3. The order of the fields is CDR3 protein, CDR3 DNA, V gene, J gene, clone size, D gene. A D gene is named only where the DNA matches it firmly. Part of the rows lack a size; the others show once, few, many or a class for expanded clones.

CASSRDLGSEQFF	TGTGCCAGCAGCCGGGATTTGGGGAGTGAGCAGTTCTTC	TRBV5-4	TRBJ2-1	-	-
CASSLRAGGQYEQYF	TGTGCCAGCAGTTTACGGGCGGGGGGGCAATACGAGCAGTACTTC	TRBV27	TRBJ2-7	-	TRBD2
CSVLGGDTQYF	TGCAGCGTCCTCGGGGGTGATACGCAGTATTTT	TRBV29-1	TRBJ2-3	-	-
CASSEGQGVNYGYTF	TGTGCCAGCAGCGAAGGACAGGGGGTTAACTATGGCTACACCTTC	TRBV5-4	TRBJ1-2	-	TRBD1
CASSGISGAHGTDTQYF	TGCGCCAGCAGTGGGATCAGCGGGGCCCACGGCACAGATACGCAGTATTTT	TRBV10-1	TRBJ2-3	-	TRBD2
CASSQVSSGPSTDTQYF	TGTGCCAGCAGCCAAGTCAGTAGCGGGCCAAGCACAGATACGCAGTATTTT	TRBV4-2	TRBJ2-3	-	TRBD2
CASSPPQGTGSYEQYF	TGTGCCAGCAGTCCACCGCAGGGGACAGGCTCCTACGAGCAGTACTTC	TRBV28	TRBJ2-7	once	TRBD1
CASSTESSYNSPLHF	TGCGCCAGCAGCACAGAGAGCTCCTATAATTCACCCCTCCACTTT	TRBV5-1	TRBJ1-6	-	-
CASSLTGGNEQFF	TGTGCCAGCAGCCTAACAGGGGGCAATGAGCAGTTCTTC	TRBV5-6	TRBJ2-1	few	TRBD1
CASSLDAGESSPLHF	TGCGCCAGCAGCTTGGACGCGGGCGAGAGTTCACCCCTCCACTTT	TRBV5-1	TRBJ1-6	-	-
CASSLQTGSNQPQHF	TGTGCCAGCAGTCTTCAAACCGGGAGCAATCAGCCCCAGCATTTT	TRBV2	TRBJ1-5	few	-
CASSMPRTSGGNEQFF	TGTGCCAGCAGCATGCCGAGGACTAGCGGGGGCAATGAGCAGTTCTTC	TRBV5-6	TRBJ2-1	-	TRBD2
CAISEYGSGHTNYGYTF	TGTGCCATCAGTGAATACGGGAGCGGGCACACTAACTATGGCTACACCTTC	TRBV10-3	TRBJ1-2	-	-